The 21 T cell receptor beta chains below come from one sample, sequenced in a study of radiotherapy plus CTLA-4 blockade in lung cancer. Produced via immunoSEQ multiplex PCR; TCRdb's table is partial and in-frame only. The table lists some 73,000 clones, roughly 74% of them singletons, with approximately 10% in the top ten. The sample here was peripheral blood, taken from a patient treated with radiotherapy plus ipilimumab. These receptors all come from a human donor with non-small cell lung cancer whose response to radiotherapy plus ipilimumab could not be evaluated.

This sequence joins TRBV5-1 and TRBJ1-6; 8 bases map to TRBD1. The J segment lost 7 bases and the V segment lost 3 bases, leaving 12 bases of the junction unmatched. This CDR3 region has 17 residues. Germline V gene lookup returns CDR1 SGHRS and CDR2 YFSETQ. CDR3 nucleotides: TGCGCCAGCAGCTCGCCCGTGGGCAGGGGGCCCAATTCACCCCTCCACTTT. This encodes CASSSPVGRGPNSPLHF.

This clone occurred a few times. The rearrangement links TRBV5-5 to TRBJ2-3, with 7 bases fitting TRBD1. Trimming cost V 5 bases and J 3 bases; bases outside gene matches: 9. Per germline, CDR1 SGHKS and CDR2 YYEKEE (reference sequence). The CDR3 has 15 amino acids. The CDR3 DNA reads TGTGCCAGCAGTTACAGGGGAATGGGGACAGATACGCAGTATTTT. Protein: CASSYRGMGTDTQYF.

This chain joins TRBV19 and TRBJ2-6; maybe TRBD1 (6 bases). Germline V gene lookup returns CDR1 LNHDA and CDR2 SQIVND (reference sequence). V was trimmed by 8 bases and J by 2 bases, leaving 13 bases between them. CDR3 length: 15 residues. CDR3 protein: CASSSGVAGANVLTF. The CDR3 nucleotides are TGTGCCAGTTCTTCAGGGGTGGCTGGGGCCAACGTCCTGACTTTC.

CDR3 amino acids: CASSPYPPDGYTF. CDR3 DNA sequence: TGTGCCAGCAGCCCATACCCTCCAGATGGCTACACCTTC. The rearrangement links TRBV11-2 to TRBJ1-2; D is undetermined. Trimming stripped 5 bases from V and 6 bases from J, with 13 bases between. The germline gives CDR1 SGHAT, CDR2 FQNNGV. CDR3 length: 13 residues.

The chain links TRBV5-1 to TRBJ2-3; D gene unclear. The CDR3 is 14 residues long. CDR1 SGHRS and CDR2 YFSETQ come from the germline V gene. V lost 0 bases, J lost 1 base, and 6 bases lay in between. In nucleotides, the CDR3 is TGCGCCAGCAGCTTGGGGGCAGGCACAGATACGCAGTATTTT. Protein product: CASSLGAGTDTQYF.

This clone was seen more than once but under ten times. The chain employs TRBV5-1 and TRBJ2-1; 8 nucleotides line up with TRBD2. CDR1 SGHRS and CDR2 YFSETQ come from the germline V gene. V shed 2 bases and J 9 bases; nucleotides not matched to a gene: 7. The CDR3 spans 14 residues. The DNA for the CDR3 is TGCGCCAGCAGCTTCGACGGGGGGGCCACTGAGCAGTTCTTC. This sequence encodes CASSFDGGATEQFF.

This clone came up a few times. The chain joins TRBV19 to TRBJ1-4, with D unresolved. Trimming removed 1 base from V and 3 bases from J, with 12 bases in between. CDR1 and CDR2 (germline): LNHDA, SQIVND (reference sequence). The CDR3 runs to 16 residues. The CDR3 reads CASSIGGGIANEKLFF. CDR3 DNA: TGTGCCAGTAGTATAGGTGGAGGGATCGCTAATGAAAAACTGTTTTTT.

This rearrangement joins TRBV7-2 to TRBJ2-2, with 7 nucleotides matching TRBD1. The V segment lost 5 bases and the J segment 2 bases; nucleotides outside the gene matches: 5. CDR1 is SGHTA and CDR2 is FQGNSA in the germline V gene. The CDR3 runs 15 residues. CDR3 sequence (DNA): TGTGCCAGCAGCCCGGGACAGAAAAACACCGGGGAGCTGTTTTTT. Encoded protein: CASSPGQKNTGELFF.

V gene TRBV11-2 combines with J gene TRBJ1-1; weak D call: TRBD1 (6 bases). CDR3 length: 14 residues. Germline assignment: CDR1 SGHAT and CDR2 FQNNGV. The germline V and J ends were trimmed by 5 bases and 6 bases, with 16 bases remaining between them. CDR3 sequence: CASSMDRLAPEAFF. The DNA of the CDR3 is TGTGCCAGCAGCATGGACAGATTGGCCCCTGAAGCTTTCTTT.

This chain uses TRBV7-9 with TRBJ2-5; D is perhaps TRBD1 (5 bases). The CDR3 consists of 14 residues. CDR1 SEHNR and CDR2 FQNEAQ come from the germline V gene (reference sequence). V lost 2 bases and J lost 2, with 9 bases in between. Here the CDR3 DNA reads TGTGCCAGCAGCTTAACGGACACGCAAGAGACCCAGTACTTC. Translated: CASSLTDTQETQYF. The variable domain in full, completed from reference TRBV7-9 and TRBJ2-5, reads DTGVSQNPRHKITKRGQNVTFRCDPISEHNRLYWYRQTLGQGPEFLTYFQNEAQLEKSRLLSDRFSAERPKGSFSTLEIQRTEQGDSAMYLCASSLTDTQETQYFGPGTRLLVL.

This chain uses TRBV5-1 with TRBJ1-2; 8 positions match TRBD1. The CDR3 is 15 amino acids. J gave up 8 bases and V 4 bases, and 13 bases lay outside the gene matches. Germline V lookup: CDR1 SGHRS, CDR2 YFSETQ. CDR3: CASSGWTGQAEGYTF. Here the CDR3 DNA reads TGCGCCAGCAGCGGATGGACAGGGCAGGCGGAGGGCTACACCTTC.

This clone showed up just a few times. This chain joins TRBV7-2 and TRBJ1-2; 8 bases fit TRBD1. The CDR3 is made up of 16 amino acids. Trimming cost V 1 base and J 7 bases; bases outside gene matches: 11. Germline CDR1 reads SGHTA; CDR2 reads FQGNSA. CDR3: CASSLGSGTGASGYTF. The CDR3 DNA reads TGTGCCAGCAGCTTAGGGTCTGGGACAGGTGCGAGTGGCTACACCTTC.

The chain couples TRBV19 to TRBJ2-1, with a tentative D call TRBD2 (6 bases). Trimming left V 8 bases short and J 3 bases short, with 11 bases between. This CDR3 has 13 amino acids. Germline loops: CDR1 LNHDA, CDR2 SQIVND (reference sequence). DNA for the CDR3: TGTGCCAGTGCCCTAGCGAACTACAATGAGCAGTTCTTC. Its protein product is CASALANYNEQFF.

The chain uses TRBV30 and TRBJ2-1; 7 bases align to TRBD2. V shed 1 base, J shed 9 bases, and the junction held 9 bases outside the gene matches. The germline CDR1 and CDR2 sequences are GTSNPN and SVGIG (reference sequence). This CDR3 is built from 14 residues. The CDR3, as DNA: TGTGCCTGGAGTGCGGGGGGACGACCCCCTGAGCAGTTCTTC. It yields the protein CAWSAGGRPPEQFF.

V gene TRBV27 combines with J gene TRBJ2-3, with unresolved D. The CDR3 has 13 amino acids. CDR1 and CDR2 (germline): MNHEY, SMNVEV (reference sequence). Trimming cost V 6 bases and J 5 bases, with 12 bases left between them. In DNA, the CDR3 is TGTGCCAGCAGCCGCCTTATCGGAGATACGCAGTATTTT. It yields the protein CASSRLIGDTQYF.

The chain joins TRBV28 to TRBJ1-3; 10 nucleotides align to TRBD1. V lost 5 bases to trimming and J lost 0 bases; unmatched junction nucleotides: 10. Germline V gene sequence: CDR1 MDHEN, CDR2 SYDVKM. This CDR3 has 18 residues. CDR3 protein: CASSPRQGARFSGNTIYF. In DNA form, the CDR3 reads TGTGCCAGCAGTCCACGACAGGGGGCCCGTTTCTCTGGAAACACCATATATTTT.

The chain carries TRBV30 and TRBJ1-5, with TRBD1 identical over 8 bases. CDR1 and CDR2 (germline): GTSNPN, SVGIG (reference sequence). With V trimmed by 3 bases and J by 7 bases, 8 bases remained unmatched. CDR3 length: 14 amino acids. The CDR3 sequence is CAWSGGQGYQPQHF. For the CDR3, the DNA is TGTGCCTGGAGCGGTGGACAGGGATACCAGCCCCAGCATTTT.

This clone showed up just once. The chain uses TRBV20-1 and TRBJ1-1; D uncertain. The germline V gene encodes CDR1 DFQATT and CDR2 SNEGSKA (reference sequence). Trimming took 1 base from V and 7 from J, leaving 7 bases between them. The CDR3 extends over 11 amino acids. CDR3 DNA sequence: TGCAGTGCTAGAGCTGCAGGTGAAGCTTTCTTT. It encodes CSARAAGEAFF.

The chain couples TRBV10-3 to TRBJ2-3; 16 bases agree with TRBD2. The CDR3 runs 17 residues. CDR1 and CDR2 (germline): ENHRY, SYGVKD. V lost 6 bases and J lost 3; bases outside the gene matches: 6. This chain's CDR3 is CAISGTSGGALTDTQYF. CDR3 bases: TGTGCCATCAGCGGGACTAGCGGGGGGGCCTTGACAGATACGCAGTATTTT.

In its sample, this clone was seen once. The CDR3 protein is CASSTTPDTQYF. For the CDR3, the DNA is TGTGCCAGTAGTACCACTCCAGATACGCAGTATTTT. The chain combines TRBV19 with TRBJ2-3, with D uncertain. This CDR3 contains 12 residues. Trimming cost V 4 bases and J 4 bases, with 6 bases left between them. The germline CDR1 and CDR2 sequences are LNHDA and SQIVND (reference sequence).

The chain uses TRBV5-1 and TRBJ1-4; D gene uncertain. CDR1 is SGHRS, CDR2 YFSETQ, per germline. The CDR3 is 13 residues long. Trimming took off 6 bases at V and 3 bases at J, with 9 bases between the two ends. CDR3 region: CASNEEPNEKLFF. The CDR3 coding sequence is TGCGCCAGCAATGAGGAGCCTAATGAAAAACTGTTTTTT.